This T cell receptor beta chain is from a study of cytomegalovirus exposure and HLA in healthy donors. Study results and caveats: In vitro experiments confirmed that a few CMV-associated chains were specific for CMV antigens. Reportedly, cytomegalovirus status was diagnosed with high sensitivity and specificity.

This clone was detected a few times. What it binds is unknown. Donors came from a validation cohort of about 110 subjects, distinct from the first 666-subject cohort. Using immunoSEQ multiplex PCR, the repertoire was profiled, and TCRdb retains in-frame clones only, with some absent. The sample lists over 150,000 clones; about 90% were seen once. The TCR sequence derives from a man aged 18 to 29 in good health and CMV-seropositive. Sequenced input: PBMCs.

The CDR3 bases are TGCGCCAGCAGTGGACTAGCGGGAGCATATGAGCAGTTCTTC. This encodes CASSGLAGAYEQFF. The chain carries TRBV10-2 and TRBJ2-1, with 12 nucleotides matching TRBD2. With V trimmed by 4 bases and J by 8 bases, 3 bases remained unmatched. Germline CDR1 WSHSY, CDR2 SAAADI. The CDR3 is made up of 14 amino acids.